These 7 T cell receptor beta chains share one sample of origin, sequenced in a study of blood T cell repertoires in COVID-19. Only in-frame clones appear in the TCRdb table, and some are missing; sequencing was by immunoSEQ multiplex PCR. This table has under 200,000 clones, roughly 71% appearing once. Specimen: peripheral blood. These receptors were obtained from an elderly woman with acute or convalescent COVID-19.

CDR3 protein: CASSEAGGQPQHF. As DNA, the CDR3 is TGTGCCAGCAGTGAAGCAGGGGGACAGCCCCAGCATTTT. The gene calls are TRBV2 and TRBJ1-5; TRBD1 is a possible D gene (6 bases). The CDR3 is 13 amino acids. Trimming took off 0 bases at V and 7 bases at J, with 7 bases between the two ends. Germline V gene lookup returns CDR1 SNHLY and CDR2 FYNNEI.

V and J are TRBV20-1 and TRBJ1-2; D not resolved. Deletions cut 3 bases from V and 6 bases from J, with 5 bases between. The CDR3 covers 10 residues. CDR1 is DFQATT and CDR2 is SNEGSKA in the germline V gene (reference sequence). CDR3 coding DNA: TGCAGTGCTAGCACACATGGCTACACCTTC. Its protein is CSASTHGYTF.

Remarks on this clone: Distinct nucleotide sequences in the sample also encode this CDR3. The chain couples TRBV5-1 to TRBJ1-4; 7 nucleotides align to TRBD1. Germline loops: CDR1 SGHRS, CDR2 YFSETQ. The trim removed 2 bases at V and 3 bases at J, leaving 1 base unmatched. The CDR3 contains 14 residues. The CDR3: CASSFGQANEKLFF. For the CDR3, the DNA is TGCGCCAGCAGCTTTGGACAGGCTAATGAAAAACTGTTTTTT.

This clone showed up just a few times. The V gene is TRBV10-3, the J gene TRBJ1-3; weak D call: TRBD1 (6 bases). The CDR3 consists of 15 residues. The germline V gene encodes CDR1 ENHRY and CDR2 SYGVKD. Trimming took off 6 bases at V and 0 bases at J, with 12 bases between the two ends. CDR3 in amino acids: CAISNGQNSGNTIYF. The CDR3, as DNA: TGTGCCATCAGCAATGGACAGAACTCTGGAAACACCATATATTTT.

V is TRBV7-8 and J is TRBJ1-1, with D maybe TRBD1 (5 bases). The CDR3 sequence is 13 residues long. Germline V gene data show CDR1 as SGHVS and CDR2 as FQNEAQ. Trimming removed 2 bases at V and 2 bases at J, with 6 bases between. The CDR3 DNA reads TGTGCCAGCAGCTTAAGGACAAACACTGAAGCTTTCTTT. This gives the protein CASSLRTNTEAFF.

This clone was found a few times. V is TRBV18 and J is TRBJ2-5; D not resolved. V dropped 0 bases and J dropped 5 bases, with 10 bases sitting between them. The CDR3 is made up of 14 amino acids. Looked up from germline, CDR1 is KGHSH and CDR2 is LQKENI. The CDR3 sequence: CASSPPGPTETQYF. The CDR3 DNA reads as TGTGCCAGCTCACCACCGGGCCCCACGGAGACCCAGTACTTC.

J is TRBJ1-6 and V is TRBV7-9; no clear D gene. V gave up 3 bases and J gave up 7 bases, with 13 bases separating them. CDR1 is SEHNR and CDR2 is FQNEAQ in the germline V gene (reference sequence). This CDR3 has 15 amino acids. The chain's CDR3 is CASSLLGIQNSPLHF. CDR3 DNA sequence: TGTGCCAGCAGCTTGTTAGGCATACAGAATTCACCCCTCCACTTT.